The rows below give T cell receptor beta chains drawn from one sample of a study of regulatory T cells in long-lasting Graves disease. MiXCR, run by TCRdb on the multiplex PCR reads, gives a single entry per CDR3 protein. The sample shows 300,000 or so distinct CDR3 sequences, 15% to 20% of them seen only once. The source material was peripheral blood mononuclear cells (PBMCs), sampled when the disease was refractory, from a patient treated with antithyroid drugs. The source of these receptors is a female donor with Graves disease. CDR3s include the opening cysteine and the closing phenylalanine or tryptophan. D genes are given only for firm matches. Some rows mark clone size as missing; the rest say once, few, many or name a class of expanded clone.

TRBJ1-3 | TRBV3-1 | many | - | TGTGCCAGCAGCCAGACAGCCTCTGGAAACACCATATATTTT | CASSQTASGNTIYF
TRBJ2-2 | TRBV15 | few | - | TGTGCCACCAGGAATTTTGGAACGTCCGGGGAGCTGTTTTTT | CATRNFGTSGELFF
TRBJ2-3 | TRBV20-1 | few | - | TGCAGTGCTAGACGCCCTGGGGAAGATACGCAGTATTTT | CSARRPGEDTQYF
TRBJ1-4 | TRBV4-1 | many | - | TGCGCCAGCAGCCAAGTGGCCACCCCTTATTCAACTAATGAAAAACTGTTTTTT | CASSQVATPYSTNEKLFF
TRBJ2-1 | TRBV5-1 | - | TRBD1 | TGCGCCAGCAGCACGGGACAGGCAATCGATGAGCAGTTCTTC | CASSTGQAIDEQFF
TRBJ2-7 | TRBV27 | many | - | TGTGCCAGCAGTTTAGTCGGACGGGGTGCCTACGAGCAGTACTTC | CASSLVGRGAYEQYF
TRBJ1-5 | TRBV7-2 | - | - | TGTGCCAGCGGATTCGGACAGCCCTATAGCAATCAGCCCCAGCATTTT | CASGFGQPYSNQPQHF
TRBJ1-1 | TRBV20-1 | few | TRBD1 | TGCAGTGCGCCAAAGACAGGGGAGGACACTGAAGCTTTCTTT | CSAPKTGEDTEAFF
TRBJ1-1 | TRBV12-3/TRBV12-4 | many | - | TGTGCCAGCAGTCCGGACATCTCGGGCACTGAAGCTTTCTTT | CASSPDISGTEAFF
TRBJ2-5 | TRBV20-1 | - | - | TGCAGTGCTAGAACGCGGGGCAGATACTCAGCACAAGAGACCCAGTACTTC | CSARTRGRYSAQETQYF
TRBJ2-5 | TRBV11-2 | few | TRBD2 | TGTGCCAGCAGCATGACTAGCGGGGGATGGGAGACCCAGTACTTC | CASSMTSGGWETQYF
TRBJ2-5 | TRBV20-1 | many | - | TGCAGTGCCCCTCAAGGAGAGACCCAGTACTTC | CSAPQGETQYF
TRBJ2-6 | TRBV6-1 | many | - | TGTGCCAGCAGTGAACTAAACTCTGGGGCCAACGTCCTGACTTTC | CASSELNSGANVLTF
TRBJ2-7 | TRBV28 | many | - | TGTGCCAGCAGTTTAGGAATCGGCTACGAGCAGTACTTC | CASSLGIGYEQYF
TRBJ2-3 | TRBV11-3 | - | TRBD2 | TGTGCCAGCGGGTACAGCCGGGGGGCAGATACGCAGTATTTT | CASGYSRGADTQYF
TRBJ2-7 | TRBV2 | many | - | TGTGCCAGCAGAATAGGGCGCGGCGACTACGAGCAGTACTTC | CASRIGRGDYEQYF
TRBJ1-2 | TRBV6-1 | - | TRBD1 | TGTGCCAGCAGACTCAGGGGGATCTATGGCTACACCTTC | CASRLRGIYGYTF
TRBJ2-5 | TRBV11-2 | many | - | TGTGCCAGCAGCTTGGGGAGCAACCAAGAGACCCAGTACTTC | CASSLGSNQETQYF
TRBJ2-7 | TRBV25-1 | many | TRBD1 | TGTGCCAGTTCTCAAGTTGGGACAGGGGATTACGAGCAGTACTTC | CASSQVGTGDYEQYF
TRBJ2-7 | TRBV13 | - | - | TGTGCCAGCAGCCCACAGGGAAAGAGGTACGAGCAGTACTTC | CASSPQGKRYEQYF
TRBJ2-1 | TRBV5-1 | - | - | TGCGCCAGCAGGAATCCGGGATCGGGTAATGAGCAGTTCTTC | CASRNPGSGNEQFF
TRBJ1-4 | TRBV7-9 | few | - | TGTGCCAGCAGTAGTGAAAAACTGTTTTTT | CASSSEKLFF
TRBJ2-5 | TRBV7-9 | many | - | TGTGCCAGCAGCTTAATCGGGGTACGAGAGACCCAGTACTTC | CASSLIGVRETQYF
TRBJ2-7 | TRBV12-3/TRBV12-4 | many | TRBD1 | TGTGCCAGCAGTCCGGGACAGCGACCCTACGAGCAGTACTTC | CASSPGQRPYEQYF
TRBJ1-2 | TRBV11-2 | few | - | TGTGCCAGCAGCCCTGGGGGGTCCAGGTATGGCTACACCTTC | CASSPGGSRYGYTF
TRBJ1-1 | TRBV6-2/TRBV6-3 | - | TRBD1 | TGTGCCAGCAGTCCACAGGGGACAGACACTGAAGCTTTCTTT | CASSPQGTDTEAFF
TRBJ2-1 | TRBV20-1 | - | TRBD1 | TGCAGTGCTAAAACCGGGACAGGAGCCTACAATGAGCAGTTCTTC | CSAKTGTGAYNEQFF
TRBJ1-5 | TRBV5-1 | few | TRBD1 | TGCGCCAGCAGTCCGACAGGGGAAGGTCAGCCCCAGCATTTT | CASSPTGEGQPQHF
TRBJ2-3 | TRBV20-1 | few | - | TGCAGTGCGATCACAGGGACCGGACGGTATTTT | CSAITGTGRYF
TRBJ1-5 | TRBV19 | - | TRBD1 | TGTGCCAGTAGTGCCCACAGGGGGGATCAGCCCCAGCATTTT | CASSAHRGDQPQHF
TRBJ1-1 | TRBV5-1 | once | TRBD1 | TGTGCCAGCAGCACCCGGGACAGCCGGAACACTGAAGCTTTCTTT | CASSTRDSRNTEAFF
TRBJ2-7 | TRBV24-1 | - | - | TGTGCCACCAGTGATCGAGGGGACATCTACGAGCAGTACTTC | CATSDRGDIYEQYF
TRBJ2-3 | TRBV6-2/TRBV6-3 | - | TRBD1 | TGTGCCAGCAGTTTTCAGGACAGGGGGCCCACAGATACGCAGTATTTT | CASSFQDRGPTDTQYF
TRBJ1-5 | TRBV6-1 | many | - | TGTGCCAGCAGTGAAAGTGCGCCGGAATGGAAGAAGTTAACCCAGCATTTT | CASSESAPEWKKLTQHF
TRBJ2-7 | TRBV6-5 | many | - | TGTGCCAGCAGTTACTCACCGGACTACGAGCAGTACTTC | CASSYSPDYEQYF
TRBJ2-7 | TRBV9 | many | - | TGTGCCAGCAGCCCCTCCGAGGGAGTTTCGGGGGAGCAGTACTTC | CASSPSEGVSGEQYF
TRBJ1-4 | TRBV30 | many | - | TGTGCCTGGGCCCCCCAGACAGCCAAGAATGAAAAACTGTTTTTT | CAWAPQTAKNEKLFF
TRBJ2-2 | TRBV12-5 | - | TRBD2 | TGTGCTAGTGGTCCCATCCCGGGACTAGCTGACTCGAACACCGGGGAGCTGTTTTTT | CASGPIPGLADSNTGELFF
TRBJ2-3 | TRBV6-1 | few | TRBD1 | TGTGCCAGCAGACCCGGACAGGGCAAAGGGAACACAGATACGCAGTATTTT | CASRPGQGKGNTDTQYF
TRBJ2-7 | TRBV4-2 | - | - | TGTGCCAGCAGCCAAGGCGATGGCCCCTACGAGCAGTACTTC | CASSQGDGPYEQYF
TRBJ1-1 | TRBV6-1 | - | TRBD1 | TGTGCCAGCAGACGACAGGGGTCCATGAACACTGAAGCTTTCTTT | CASRRQGSMNTEAFF
TRBJ2-5 | TRBV15 | many | TRBD1 | TGTGCCACCAGCGATCGACAGGGGCAAGAGACCCAGTACTTC | CATSDRQGQETQYF
TRBJ1-3 | TRBV12-3/TRBV12-4 | - | - | TGTGCCAGCAGTTTCGCCCGGACGATAACTGGAAACACCATATATTTT | CASSFARTITGNTIYF
TRBJ1-1 | TRBV6-2/TRBV6-3 | many | TRBD1 | TGTGCCAGCAGTTACGGGACAGCTCCGAACACTGAAGCTTTCTTT | CASSYGTAPNTEAFF
TRBJ1-2 | TRBV15 | many | - | TGTGCCACAGGCGACAATCCCCCCGTTTATGGCTACACCTTC | CATGDNPPVYGYTF
TRBJ1-2 | TRBV27 | many | - | TGTGCCAGCAGTTTTCGGCAGGGGTTATACTATGGCTACACCTTC | CASSFRQGLYYGYTF
TRBJ2-5 | TRBV13 | many | - | TGTGCCAGCAGCTACAGGGTGACCCAGTACTTC | CASSYRVTQYF
TRBJ1-5 | TRBV6-2/TRBV6-3 | many | - | TGTGCCAGCAGTGAAGATAGGCGTGGTCAGCCCCAGCATTTT | CASSEDRRGQPQHF